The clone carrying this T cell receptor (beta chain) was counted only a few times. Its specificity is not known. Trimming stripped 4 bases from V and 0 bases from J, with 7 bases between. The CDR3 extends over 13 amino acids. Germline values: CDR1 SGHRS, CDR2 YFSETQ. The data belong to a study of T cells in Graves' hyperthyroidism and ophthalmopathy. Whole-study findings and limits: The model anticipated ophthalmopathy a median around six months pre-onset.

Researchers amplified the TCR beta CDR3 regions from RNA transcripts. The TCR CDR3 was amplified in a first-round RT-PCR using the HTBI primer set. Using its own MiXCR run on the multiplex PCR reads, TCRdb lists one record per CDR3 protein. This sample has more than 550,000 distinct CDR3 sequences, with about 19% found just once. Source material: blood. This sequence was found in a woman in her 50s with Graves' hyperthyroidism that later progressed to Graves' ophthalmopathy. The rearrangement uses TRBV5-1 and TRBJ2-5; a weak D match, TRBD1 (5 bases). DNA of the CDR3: TGCGCCAGCAGCATGACAGACCAAGAGACCCAGTACTTC. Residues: CASSMTDQETQYF. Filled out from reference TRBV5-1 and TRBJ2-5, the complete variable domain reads KAGVTQTPRYLIKTRGQQVTLSCSPISGHRSVSWYQQTPGQGLQFLFEYFSETQRNKGNFPGRFSGRQFSNSRSEMNVSTLELGDSALYLCASSMTDQETQYFGPGTRLLVL.